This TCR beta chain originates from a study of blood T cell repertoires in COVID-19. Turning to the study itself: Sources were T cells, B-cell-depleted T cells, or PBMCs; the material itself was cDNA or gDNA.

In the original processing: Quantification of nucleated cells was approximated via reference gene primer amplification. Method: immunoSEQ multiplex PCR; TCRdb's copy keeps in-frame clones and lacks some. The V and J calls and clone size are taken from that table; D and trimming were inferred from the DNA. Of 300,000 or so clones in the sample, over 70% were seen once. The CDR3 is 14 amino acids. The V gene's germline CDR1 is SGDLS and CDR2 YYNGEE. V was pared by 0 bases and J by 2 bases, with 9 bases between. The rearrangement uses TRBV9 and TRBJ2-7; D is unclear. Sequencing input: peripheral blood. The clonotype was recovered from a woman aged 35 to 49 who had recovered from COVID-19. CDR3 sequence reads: CASSVGLTTYEQYF. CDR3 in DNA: TGTGCCAGCAGCGTAGGGCTTACAACCTACGAGCAGTACTTC.